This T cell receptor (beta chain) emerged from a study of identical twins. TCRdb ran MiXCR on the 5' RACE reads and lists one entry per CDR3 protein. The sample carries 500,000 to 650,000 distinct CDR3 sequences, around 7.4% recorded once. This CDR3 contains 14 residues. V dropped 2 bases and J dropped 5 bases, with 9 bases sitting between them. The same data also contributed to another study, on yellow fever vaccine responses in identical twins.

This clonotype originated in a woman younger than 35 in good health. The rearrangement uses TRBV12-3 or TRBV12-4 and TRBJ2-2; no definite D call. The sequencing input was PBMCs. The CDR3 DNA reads TGTGCCAGCAGTTTACCTCGAGAAACCGGGGAGCTGTTTTTT. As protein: CASSLPRETGELFF.